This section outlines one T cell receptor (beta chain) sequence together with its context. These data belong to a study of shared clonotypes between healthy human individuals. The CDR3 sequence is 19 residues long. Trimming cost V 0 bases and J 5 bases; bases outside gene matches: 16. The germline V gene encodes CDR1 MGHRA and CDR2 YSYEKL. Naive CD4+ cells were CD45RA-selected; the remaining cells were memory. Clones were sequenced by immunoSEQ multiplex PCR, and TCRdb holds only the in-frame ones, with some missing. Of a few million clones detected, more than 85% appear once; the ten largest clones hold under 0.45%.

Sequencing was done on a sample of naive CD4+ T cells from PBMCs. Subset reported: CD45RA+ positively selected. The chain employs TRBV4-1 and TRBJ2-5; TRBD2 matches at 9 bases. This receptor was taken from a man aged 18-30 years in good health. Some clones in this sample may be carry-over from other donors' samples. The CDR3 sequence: CASSQEGPAGGNEWETQYF. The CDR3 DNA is TGCGCCAGCAGCCAAGAGGGCCCGGCGGGAGGGAATGAATGGGAGACCCAGTACTTC.